A selection of T cell receptor beta chains follows, all from one sample in a study of siplizumab effects on memory and regulatory T cells. Generated by immunoSEQ multiplex PCR, the TCRdb table keeps only in-frame clones and is missing some. The sample includes tens of thousands of clones, over 80% seen only once; the top ten take approximately 3.4%. Sequenced: memory CD4+ T cells sorted from blood. These receptors were collected from a human donor in good health. The CDR3 runs from the conserved cysteine through the conserved F or W. A D gene is named only where the DNA matches it firmly. Some rows mark clone size as missing; the rest say once, few, many or name a class of expanded clone.

CDR3aa	CDR3nt	abundance	d_gene	v_gene	j_gene
CASWRTSGGETQYF	TGTGCCAGCTGGCGGACTAGCGGGGGTGAGACCCAGTACTTC	-	TRBD2	TRBV5-8	TRBJ2-5
CASSYLRTGGSYGYTF	TGTGCCAGCAGTTACCTACGGACAGGGGGTAGCTATGGCTACACCTTC	-	TRBD1	TRBV6-5	TRBJ1-2
CASSQDWSSGGPITDTQYF	TGCGCCAGCAGCCAAGATTGGTCTAGCGGGGGGCCCATCACAGATACGCAGTATTTT	-	TRBD2	TRBV4-1	TRBJ2-3
CASSLAVEVGNSPLHF	TGTGCCAGCAGCTTGGCGGTCGAGGTCGGTAATTCACCCCTCCACTTT	-	-	TRBV5-4	TRBJ1-6
CASSAGGVDYGYTF	TGTGCCAGCTCCGCGGGGGGCGTAGACTATGGCTACACCTTC	-	-	TRBV6-5	TRBJ1-2
CASKEGGTDTQYF	TGTGCCAGCAAGGAGGGAGGGACAGATACGCAGTATTTT	-	TRBD2	TRBV5-4	TRBJ2-3
CASSLRQGGAGELFF	TGTGCCAGCAGCTTGAGACAGGGTGGGGCCGGGGAGCTGTTTTTT	-	TRBD1	TRBV7-2	TRBJ2-2
CSVVGGRGGYTF	TGCAGCGTTGTAGGGGGGCGCGGCGGCTACACCTTC	few	-	TRBV29-1	TRBJ1-2
CASSLPAGNYGYTF	TGTGCCAGCAGTCTACCGGCGGGAAACTATGGCTACACCTTC	-	-	TRBV6-6	TRBJ1-2
CARTGLGNSPLHF	TGTGCCAGAACAGGGTTGGGAAATTCACCCCTCCACTTT	-	-	TRBV2	TRBJ1-6
CASSQTLQTGPNEKLFF	TGTGCCAGCAGCCAAACACTCCAGACAGGGCCTAATGAAAAACTGTTTTTT	-	TRBD1	TRBV14	TRBJ1-4
CASSRPGRRNEQFF	TGTGCCAGCAGCCGCCCCGGGCGTCGGAATGAGCAGTTCTTC	-	-	TRBV5-4	TRBJ2-1
CASSDPGQGAHGYTF	TGTGCCAGCAGTGACCCGGGACAGGGGGCCCATGGCTACACCTTC	few	TRBD1	TRBV2	TRBJ1-2
CSAGGRGGEYEQYF	TGCAGCGCCGGGGGGCGAGGGGGCGAGTACGAGCAGTACTTC	-	-	TRBV29-1	TRBJ2-7
CASSNLDRNSNQPQHF	TGTGCCAGTAGTAACTTGGACAGAAATAGCAATCAGCCCCAGCATTTT	-	-	TRBV19	TRBJ1-5
CASSGRDSDTQYF	TGTGCCAGCAGCGGGCGAGATTCAGATACGCAGTATTTT	-	-	TRBV9	TRBJ2-3
CAWGLGNSPLHF	TGTGCCTGGGGACTGGGAAATTCACCCCTCCACTTT	-	-	TRBV30	TRBJ1-6
CASSNPGLAGGYRTDTQYF	TGCGCCAGCAGCAACCCGGGACTAGCGGGGGGATACCGCACAGATACGCAGTATTTT	-	TRBD2	TRBV5-1	TRBJ2-3
CASSFSALANTEAFF	TGTGCCAGTAGTTTTAGCGCACTGGCGAACACTGAAGCTTTCTTT	once	-	TRBV19	TRBJ1-1
CASSSPPQGLDGELFF	TGTGCCAGCAGCTCTCCCCCCCAGGGATTGGACGGGGAGCTGTTTTTT	-	-	TRBV21-1	TRBJ2-2
CASSPGQGRGEETQYF	TGTGCCAGCAGCCCAGGACAGGGGCGCGGGGAAGAGACCCAGTACTTC	once	TRBD1	TRBV9	TRBJ2-5
CASRTLSGRGQETQYF	TGTGCCAGCAGGACGTTGAGCGGGAGGGGTCAAGAGACCCAGTACTTC	-	TRBD2	TRBV25-1	TRBJ2-5
CASTSTTDSNQPQHF	TGTGCCAGCACATCTACGACAGATAGCAATCAGCCCCAGCATTTT	-	-	TRBV6-1	TRBJ1-5
CASSRTTGDQPQHF	TGTGCCAGCAGCCGGACGACAGGGGATCAGCCCCAGCATTTT	-	TRBD1	TRBV27	TRBJ1-5
CASSPPGYGEQFF	TGTGCCAGCTCACCACCTGGATATGGTGAGCAGTTCTTC	-	-	TRBV18	TRBJ2-1